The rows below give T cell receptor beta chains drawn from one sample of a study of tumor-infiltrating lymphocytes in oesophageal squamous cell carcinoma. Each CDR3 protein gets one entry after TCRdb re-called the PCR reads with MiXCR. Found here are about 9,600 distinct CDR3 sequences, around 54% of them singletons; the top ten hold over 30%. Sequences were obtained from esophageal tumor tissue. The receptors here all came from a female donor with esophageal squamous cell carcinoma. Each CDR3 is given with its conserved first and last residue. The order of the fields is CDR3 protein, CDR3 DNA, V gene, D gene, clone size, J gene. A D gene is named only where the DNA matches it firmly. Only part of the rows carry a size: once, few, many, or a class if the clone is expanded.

CDR3 protein: CASSLTGDGETQYF
CDR3 DNA: TGTGCCAGCAGCCTGACAGGGGACGGGGAGACCCAGTACTTC
V gene: TRBV7-3
D gene: TRBD1
clone size: .
J gene: TRBJ2-5

CDR3 protein: CASRRQIDSPLHF
CDR3 DNA: TGTGCCAGCCGGCGACAGATCGATTCACCCCTCCACTTT
V gene: TRBV7-6
D gene: .
clone size: .
J gene: TRBJ1-6

CDR3 protein: CASSGLAVHYEQYF
CDR3 DNA: TGTGCCAGCAGCGGACTAGCGGTACACTACGAGCAGTACTTC
V gene: TRBV3-1
D gene: TRBD2
clone size: few
J gene: TRBJ2-7

CDR3 protein: CASSPFGQGRIEQYF
CDR3 DNA: TGTGCCAGCAGCCCGTTCGGACAGGGGAGGATCGAGCAGTACTTC
V gene: TRBV7-4
D gene: TRBD1
clone size: .
J gene: TRBJ2-7

CDR3 protein: CASSFQGMGEQFF
CDR3 DNA: TGTGCCAGCAGTTTTCAGGGGATGGGTGAGCAGTTCTTC
V gene: TRBV12-3/TRBV12-4
D gene: .
clone size: .
J gene: TRBJ2-1

CDR3 protein: CASSLTSGGISEQFF
CDR3 DNA: TGTGCCAGCAGCTTAACTAGCGGGGGGATCAGTGAGCAGTTCTTC
V gene: TRBV7-3
D gene: TRBD2
clone size: .
J gene: TRBJ2-1

CDR3 protein: CASSPRVSYEQYF
CDR3 DNA: TGTGCCAGCAGCCCCCGGGTGTCCTACGAGCAGTACTTC
V gene: TRBV7-2
D gene: .
clone size: .
J gene: TRBJ2-7

CDR3 protein: CASKGGQDYEQYF
CDR3 DNA: TGTGCCAGCAAAGGAGGACAAGACTACGAGCAGTACTTC
V gene: TRBV6-5
D gene: .
clone size: few
J gene: TRBJ2-7

CDR3 protein: CASGGTAPYGYTF
CDR3 DNA: TGTGCCAGCGGAGGGACAGCTCCATATGGCTACACCTTC
V gene: TRBV28
D gene: TRBD1
clone size: medium-sized
J gene: TRBJ1-2

CDR3 protein: CASSLEIDRPPGLAGGEGQFF
CDR3 DNA: TGTGCCAGCAGCTTGGAAATTGACAGGCCCCCGGGACTAGCGGGAGGGGAGGGGCAGTTCTTC
V gene: TRBV5-6
D gene: TRBD2
clone size: .
J gene: TRBJ2-1

CDR3 protein: CASSLVGTPNSPLHF
CDR3 DNA: TGTGCCAGCAGCTTAGTCGGGACACCGAATTCACCCCTCCACTTT
V gene: TRBV7-2
D gene: .
clone size: once
J gene: TRBJ1-6

CDR3 protein: CASSLESAPSYGYTF
CDR3 DNA: TGTGCCAGCAGCTTGGAATCAGCTCCTAGCTATGGCTACACCTTC
V gene: TRBV5-5
D gene: .
clone size: .
J gene: TRBJ1-2

CDR3 protein: CASRSGNIYGYTF
CDR3 DNA: TGTGCCAGCCGATCCGGGAACATCTATGGCTACACCTTC
V gene: TRBV12-3/TRBV12-4
D gene: .
clone size: .
J gene: TRBJ1-2

CDR3 protein: CASSPRVQSLAGGQYNEQFF
CDR3 DNA: TGTGCCAGCAGCCCTAGGGTACAATCATTAGCGGGGGGGCAGTACAATGAGCAGTTCTTC
V gene: TRBV11-2
D gene: TRBD2
clone size: .
J gene: TRBJ2-1

CDR3 protein: CAISESNGSGANVLTF
CDR3 DNA: TGTGCCATCAGTGAGTCGAATGGATCGGGGGCCAACGTCCTGACTTTC
V gene: TRBV10-3
D gene: .
clone size: .
J gene: TRBJ2-6

CDR3 protein: CASSLIPGQANEQYF
CDR3 DNA: TGTGCCAGCAGCCTAATACCGGGACAGGCGAATGAGCAGTACTTC
V gene: TRBV7-2
D gene: TRBD1
clone size: .
J gene: TRBJ2-7

CDR3 protein: CASSLGRTSGYNEQYF
CDR3 DNA: TGTGCCAGCAGCTTAGGCAGGACTAGCGGATACAATGAGCAGTACTTC
V gene: TRBV7-2
D gene: TRBD2
clone size: .
J gene: TRBJ2-7